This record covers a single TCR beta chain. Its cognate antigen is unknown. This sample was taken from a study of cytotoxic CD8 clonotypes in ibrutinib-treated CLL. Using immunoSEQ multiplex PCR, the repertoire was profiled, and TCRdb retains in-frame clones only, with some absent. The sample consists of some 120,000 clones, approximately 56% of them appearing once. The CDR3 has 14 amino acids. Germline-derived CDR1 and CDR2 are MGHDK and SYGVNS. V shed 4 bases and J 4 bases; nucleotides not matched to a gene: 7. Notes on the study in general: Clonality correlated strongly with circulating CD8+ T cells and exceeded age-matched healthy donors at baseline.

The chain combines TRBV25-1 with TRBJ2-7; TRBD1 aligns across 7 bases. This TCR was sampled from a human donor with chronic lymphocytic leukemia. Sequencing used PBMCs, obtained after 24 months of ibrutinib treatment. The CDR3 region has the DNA TGTGCCAGCAGTGGGACCGGGACAGCTTACGAGCAGTACTTC. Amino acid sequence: CASSGTGTAYEQYF.